This T cell receptor beta chain appears in the sequencing data of a study of OX40 agonist ivuxolimab in advanced cancers. Study-level background: Ivuxolimab was delivered to patients intravenously every 2 weeks at doses spanning 0.01 to 10 mg/kg. The group had a mean age of 60 years, ranged from about 20 to 90, and was 75% to 85% male. General study findings and limits: At 0.1 to 3.0 mg/kg, clonal expansion of CD4+ and CD8+ blood T cells had occurred by week 6.

As for this clone: Its antigen is undetermined.

The protocol was immunoSEQ multiplex PCR, while the TCRdb copy is restricted to in-frame clones and leaves out a portion. The sample yields over 55,000 clones, around 90% seen once. Trimming took off 0 bases at V and 6 bases at J, with 7 bases between the two ends. The CDR3 is made up of 13 amino acids. Germline values: CDR1 SGHNT, CDR2 YYREEE (reference sequence). V usage is TRBV5-4 and J usage is TRBJ1-5; tentatively, D is TRBD1 (5 bases). Here the sequenced sample was CD4+ or CD8+ T cells sorted from blood, taken in a trial of the OX40 agonist ivuxolimab. This clonotype was obtained from an adult with an advanced solid tumor such as melanoma, head and neck, liver or kidney cancer. CDR3 DNA: TGTGCCAGCAGCTTGGAGGGGAGTCAGCCCCAGCATTTT. This translates into CASSLEGSQPQHF.